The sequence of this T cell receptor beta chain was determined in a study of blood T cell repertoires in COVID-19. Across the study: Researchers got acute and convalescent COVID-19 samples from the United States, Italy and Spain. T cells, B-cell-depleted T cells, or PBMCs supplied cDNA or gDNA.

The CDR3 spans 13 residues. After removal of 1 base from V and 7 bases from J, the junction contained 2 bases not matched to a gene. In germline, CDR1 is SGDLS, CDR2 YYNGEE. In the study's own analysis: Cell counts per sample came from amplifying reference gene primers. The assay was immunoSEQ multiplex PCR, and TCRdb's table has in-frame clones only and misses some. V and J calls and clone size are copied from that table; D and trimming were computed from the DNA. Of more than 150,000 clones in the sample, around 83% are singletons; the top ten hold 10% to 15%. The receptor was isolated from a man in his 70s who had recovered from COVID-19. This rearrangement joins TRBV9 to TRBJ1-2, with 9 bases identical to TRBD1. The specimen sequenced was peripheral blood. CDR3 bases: TGTGCCAGCAGCGTAACAGGGGGCCTTGGCTACACCTTC. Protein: CASSVTGGLGYTF.